In this sample, the clone carrying this TCR beta chain turned up many times. CDR1 and CDR2 from the germline V gene are SNHLY and FYNNEI. The V end lost 7 bases, the J end lost 4 bases, and 13 bases lay between the germline ends. This CDR3 contains 13 residues. Genomic DNA constituted the template upon which TCR beta VDJ and CDR3 profiling was performed. TCRdb passed the reads through MiXCR, listing each CDR3 protein once. The sample shows fewer than 200,000 distinct CDR3 sequences, about half of them seen only once. These data belong to a study of CD8+CD57+ T cells in acquired aplastic anemia. Patients picked for sequencing had shown CD8+CD57+ cell expansion detected by flow cytometry.

This TCR was sampled from a human donor with aplastic anemia. The material sequenced was sorted CD4+, CD8+, or CD8+CD57+ T cells (not recorded which) from PBMCs. This chain connects TRBV2 to TRBJ1-2; D may be TRBD1 (6 bases). This chain's CDR3 is CASKSRQVYGYTF. CDR3 in DNA: TGTGCCAGCAAATCGAGACAGGTCTATGGCTACACCTTC.